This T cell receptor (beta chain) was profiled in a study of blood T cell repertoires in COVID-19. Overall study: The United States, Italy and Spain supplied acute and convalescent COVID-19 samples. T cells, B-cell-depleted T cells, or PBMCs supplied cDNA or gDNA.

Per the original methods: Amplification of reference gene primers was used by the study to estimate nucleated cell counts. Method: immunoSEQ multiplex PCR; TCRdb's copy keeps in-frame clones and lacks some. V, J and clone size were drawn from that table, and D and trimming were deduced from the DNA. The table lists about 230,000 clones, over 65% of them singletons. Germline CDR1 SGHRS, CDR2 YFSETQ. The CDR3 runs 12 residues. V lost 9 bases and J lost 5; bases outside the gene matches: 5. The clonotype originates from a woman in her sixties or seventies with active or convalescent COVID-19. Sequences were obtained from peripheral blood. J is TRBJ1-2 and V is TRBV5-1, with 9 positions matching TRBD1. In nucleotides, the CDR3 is TGCGCCACCGGACAGGGGCCTTATGGCTACACCTTC. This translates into CATGQGPYGYTF. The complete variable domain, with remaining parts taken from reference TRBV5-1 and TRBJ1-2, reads KAGVTQTPRYLIKTRGQQVTLSCSPISGHRSVSWYQQTPGQGLQFLFEYFSETQRNKGNFPGRFSGRQFSNSRSEMNVSTLELGDSALYLCATGQGPYGYTFGSGTRLTVV.